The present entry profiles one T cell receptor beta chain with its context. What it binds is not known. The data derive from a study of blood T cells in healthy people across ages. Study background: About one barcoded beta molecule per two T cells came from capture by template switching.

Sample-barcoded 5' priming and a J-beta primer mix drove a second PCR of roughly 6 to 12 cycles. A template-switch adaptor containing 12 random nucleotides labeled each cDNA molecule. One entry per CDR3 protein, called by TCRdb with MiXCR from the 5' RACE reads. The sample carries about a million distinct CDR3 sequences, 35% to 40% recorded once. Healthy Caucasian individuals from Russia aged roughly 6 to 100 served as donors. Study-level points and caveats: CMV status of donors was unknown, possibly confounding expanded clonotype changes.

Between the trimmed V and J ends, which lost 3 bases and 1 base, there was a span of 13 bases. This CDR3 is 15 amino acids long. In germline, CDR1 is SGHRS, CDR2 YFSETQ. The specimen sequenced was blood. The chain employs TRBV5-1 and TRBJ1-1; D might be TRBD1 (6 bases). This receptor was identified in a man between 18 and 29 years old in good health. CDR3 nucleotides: TGCGCCAGCAGCTGGACTTCGGGGGCGAACACTGAAGCTTTCTTT. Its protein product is CASSWTSGANTEAFF.